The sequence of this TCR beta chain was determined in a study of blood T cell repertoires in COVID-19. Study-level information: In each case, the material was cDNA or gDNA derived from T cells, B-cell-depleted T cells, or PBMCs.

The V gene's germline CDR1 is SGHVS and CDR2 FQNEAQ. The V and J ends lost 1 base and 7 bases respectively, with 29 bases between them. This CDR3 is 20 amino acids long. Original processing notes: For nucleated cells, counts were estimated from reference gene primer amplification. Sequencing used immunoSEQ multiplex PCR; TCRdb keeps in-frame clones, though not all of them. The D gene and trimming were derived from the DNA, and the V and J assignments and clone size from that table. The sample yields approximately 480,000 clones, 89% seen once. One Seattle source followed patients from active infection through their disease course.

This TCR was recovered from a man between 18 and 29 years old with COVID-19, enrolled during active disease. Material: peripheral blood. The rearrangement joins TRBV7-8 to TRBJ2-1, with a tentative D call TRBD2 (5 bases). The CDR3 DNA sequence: TGTGCCAGCAGCTTAGATCCCCCCCCAACTAGTAGACGAGGGTGGAATGAGCAGTTCTTC. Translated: CASSLDPPPTSRRGWNEQFF.